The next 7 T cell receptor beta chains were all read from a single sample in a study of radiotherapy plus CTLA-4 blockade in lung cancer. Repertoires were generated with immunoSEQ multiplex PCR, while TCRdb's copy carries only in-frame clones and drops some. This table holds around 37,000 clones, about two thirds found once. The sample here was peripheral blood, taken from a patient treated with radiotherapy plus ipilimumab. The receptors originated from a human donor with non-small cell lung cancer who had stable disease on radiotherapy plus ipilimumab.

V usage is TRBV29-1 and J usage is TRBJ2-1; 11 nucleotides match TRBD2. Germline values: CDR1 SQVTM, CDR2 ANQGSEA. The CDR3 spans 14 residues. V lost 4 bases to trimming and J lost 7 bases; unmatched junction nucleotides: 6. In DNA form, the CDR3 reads TGCAGCGTTGTAGCGGGGGGGCTGGGGAATGAGCAGTTCTTC. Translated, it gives CSVVAGGLGNEQFF.

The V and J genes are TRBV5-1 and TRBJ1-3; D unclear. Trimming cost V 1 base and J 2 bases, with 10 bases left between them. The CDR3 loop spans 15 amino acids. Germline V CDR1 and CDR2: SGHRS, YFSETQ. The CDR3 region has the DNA TGCGCCAGCAGCTTGAGCCTCTTTCCTGGAAACACCATATATTTT. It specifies CASSLSLFPGNTIYF. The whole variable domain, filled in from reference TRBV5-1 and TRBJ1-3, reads KAGVTQTPRYLIKTRGQQVTLSCSPISGHRSVSWYQQTPGQGLQFLFEYFSETQRNKGNFPGRFSGRQFSNSRSEMNVSTLELGDSALYLCASSLSLFPGNTIYFGEGSWLTVV.

CDR3 in amino acids: CASSLGDRDEEKLFF. The DNA of the CDR3 is TGTGCCAGCAGCTTAGGGGACAGGGATGAGGAAAAACTGTTTTTT. V is TRBV11-2 and J is TRBJ1-4; 9 nucleotides align to TRBD1. This CDR3 has 15 residues. From germline, CDR1 is SGHAT and CDR2 FQNNGV. V shed 1 base, J shed 8 bases, and the junction held 5 bases outside the gene matches.

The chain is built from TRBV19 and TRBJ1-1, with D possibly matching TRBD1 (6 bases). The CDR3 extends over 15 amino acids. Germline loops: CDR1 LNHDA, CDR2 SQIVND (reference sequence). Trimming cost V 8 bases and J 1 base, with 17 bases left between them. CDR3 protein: CASGRGGRENTEAFF. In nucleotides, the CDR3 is TGTGCCAGTGGGCGGGGGGGCCGGGAGAACACTGAAGCTTTCTTT.

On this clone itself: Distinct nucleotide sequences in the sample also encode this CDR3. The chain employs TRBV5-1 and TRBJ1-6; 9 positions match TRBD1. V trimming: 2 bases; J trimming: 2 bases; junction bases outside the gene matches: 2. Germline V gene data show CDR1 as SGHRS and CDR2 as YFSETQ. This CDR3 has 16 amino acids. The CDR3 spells CASSLTGGAYNSPLHF. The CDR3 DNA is TGCGCCAGCAGCTTAACAGGGGGCGCCTATAATTCACCCCTCCACTTT.

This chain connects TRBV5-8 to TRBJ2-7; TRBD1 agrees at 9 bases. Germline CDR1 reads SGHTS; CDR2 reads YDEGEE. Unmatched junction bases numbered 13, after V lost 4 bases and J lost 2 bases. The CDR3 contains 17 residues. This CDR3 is CASSLGRQGGRAYEQYF. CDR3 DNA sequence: TGTGCCAGCAGCCTGGGGAGACAGGGGGGAAGGGCCTACGAGCAGTACTTC.

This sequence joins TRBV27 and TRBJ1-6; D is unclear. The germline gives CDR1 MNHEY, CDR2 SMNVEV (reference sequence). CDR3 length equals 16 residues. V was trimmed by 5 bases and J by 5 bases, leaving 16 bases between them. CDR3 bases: TGTGCCAGCAGTCCATATCCCCCTGAGAATAATTCACCCCTCCACTTT. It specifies CASSPYPPENNSPLHF.